This T cell receptor beta chain was captured by sequencing in a study of blood T cell repertoires in COVID-19 (dated by TCRdb to 2020 to 2021). Background on the whole study: Samples covering the acute and convalescent phases of COVID-19 were provided by collaborators in the United States, Italy and Spain. The prospective study material was composed of cDNA or gDNA derived from T cells, B-cell-depleted T cells, or PBMCs. Deeply sampled blood TCRbeta repertoires from subjects exposed to, actively infected with, or recovered from COVID-19 were included in the dataset. The repertoires were released in a freely available public database meant as a resource for research on the immune response to SARS-CoV-2. The samples were drawn from the first 160 participants of the ongoing ImmuneRACE study and from 1,254 subjects provided by 6 global collaborators. Nearly every sample came with metadata listing a de-identified subject ID, COVID-19 status, age in years and sex. Where available, HLA class I and class II types were taken from metadata supplied by the sample provider and were not determined by assay-based typing.

Broad study findings and their caveats: The amount of clinical and demographic metadata varied by source and participant and was provided uncurated.

Whole blood was collected in K2EDTA tubes by collaborating institutions according to the institutions' own protocols. For TCRbeta analysis, collaborator samples were shipped as frozen whole blood, as isolated PBMCs, or as DNA extracted from either sample type. The CDR3 covers 15 residues, taking in both the cysteine and the phenylalanine. The sequence is cut down to CDR3 DNA, 45 bases in frame from base 1. V is reduced by 5 bases and J by 0 bases, leaving a spacing of 12 bases between them. Sequences SGHAT (CDR1) and FQNNGV (CDR2) are obtained from the germline V gene. Notes on this clone: The antigen it recognizes is unknown. The sample holds no much larger clone one base away, and base qualities are not on file.

TCRbeta CDR3 regions were amplified from genomic DNA using the immunoSEQ Assay, a bias-controlled multiplex PCR. The source study handled its data this way. Nucleated cell counts per sample were estimated from amplification of reference gene primers within the assay. To quantify the absolute abundance of each unique TCRbeta CDR3 rearrangement, sequence reads were collapsed and filtered. For each sample, productive Simpson clonality was calculated as the square root of Simpson's diversity index across productive rearrangements. Drawn from immuneACCESS, this table holds only the in-frame rearrangements with V and J called that TCRdb kept. Clones are partly lost; checked studies trace under half to an unresolved V gene and leave the rest unexplained. From that table come the V and J calls and clone size; the DNA was used to work out D and trimming. Present in this sample are about 110,000 clones, over 70% of which were seen just once. The top ten hold around 0.92% of the sample.

Material for sequencing was peripheral blood. The sequence was obtained from a human donor with acute or convalescent COVID-19. The donor label of this sample is uncertain. The chain couples TRBV11-2 to TRBJ2-3; TRBD2 is a weak D gene call, 6 bases matching. The CDR3 here reads CASSAGGRSTDTQYF. In nucleotide form, the sequence is TGTGCCAGCAGCGCCGGGGGACGTAGCACAGATACGCAGTATTTT. The reference TRBV11-2 and TRBJ2-3 proteins fill in what lies around the CDR3, so the full variable domain reads EAGVAQSPRYKIIEKRQSVAFWCNPISGHATLYWYQQILGQGPKLLIQFQNNGVVDDSQLPKDRFSAERLKGVDSTLKIQPAKLEDSAVYLCASSAGGRSTDTQYFGPGTRLTVL.